A selection of T cell receptor beta chains follows, all from one sample in a study of shared clonotypes between healthy human individuals. The assay was immunoSEQ multiplex PCR, and TCRdb's table has in-frame clones only and misses some. This table holds some 1,900,000 clones, over 85% found once. Sequences were obtained from naive CD8+ T cells sorted from blood. These receptors were obtained from a man aged 18 to 30 in good health. CDR3s include the opening cysteine and the closing phenylalanine or tryptophan. The order of the fields is CDR3 DNA, CDR3 protein, clone size, J gene, D gene, V gene. A D gene is named only where the DNA matches it firmly. Where a row states a size, it is once, few, many or the class of an expanded clone; other rows omit it.

CDR3 DNA: TGTGCCAGCAGTCCTCCCGGCGGGGGAACCTACGAGCAGTACTTC; CDR3 protein: CASSPPGGGTYEQYF; clone size: few; J gene: TRBJ2-7; D gene: TRBD2; V gene: TRBV28
CDR3 DNA: TGTGCCAGCAGTTTATCGACATATCAGGGGGAAAAACTGTTTTTT; CDR3 protein: CASSLSTYQGEKLFF; clone size: -; J gene: TRBJ1-4; D gene: -; V gene: TRBV27
CDR3 DNA: TGTGCCAGCAGCTTGTGGACAGGAGCCTACGAGCAGTACTTC; CDR3 protein: CASSLWTGAYEQYF; clone size: -; J gene: TRBJ2-7; D gene: TRBD1; V gene: TRBV5-5
CDR3 DNA: TGTGCCAGCAGCCCCGGACTGGGCGGGGGCCCCAACACCGGGGAGCTGTTTTTT; CDR3 protein: CASSPGLGGGPNTGELFF; clone size: -; J gene: TRBJ2-2; D gene: -; V gene: TRBV9
CDR3 DNA: TGCGCCAGCAGCCACCCGGTTGGGGGTAGTGGCGGGGAGCTGTTTTTT; CDR3 protein: CASSHPVGGSGGELFF; clone size: -; J gene: TRBJ2-2; D gene: -; V gene: TRBV4-1
CDR3 DNA: TGTGCCAGCAGTCCCCCGGGTGAGACTGAAGCTTTCTTT; CDR3 protein: CASSPPGETEAFF; clone size: -; J gene: TRBJ1-1; D gene: -; V gene: TRBV6-6
CDR3 DNA: TGTGCCAGCAGCGTAGATGCAGGATACACTGAAGCTTTCTTT; CDR3 protein: CASSVDAGYTEAFF; clone size: -; J gene: TRBJ1-1; D gene: -; V gene: TRBV9
CDR3 DNA: TGTGCCAGCAGTCCCACTAGCGGCACAGATACGCAGTATTTT; CDR3 protein: CASSPTSGTDTQYF; clone size: -; J gene: TRBJ2-3; D gene: TRBD2; V gene: TRBV7-8
CDR3 DNA: TGTGCCAGCAAGGGGAGGCCCCCTGGGCAGCCCCAGCATTTT; CDR3 protein: CASKGRPPGQPQHF; clone size: -; J gene: TRBJ1-5; D gene: -; V gene: TRBV6-1
CDR3 DNA: TGTGCCAGCAGCGTAGGGGTCGGGGCGGCGACCGAGCAGTACTTC; CDR3 protein: CASSVGVGAATEQYF; clone size: -; J gene: TRBJ2-7; D gene: -; V gene: TRBV9
CDR3 DNA: TGCGCCAGCAGTGATTCTAGCGAAGTGGTGGCAACAGATACGCAGTATTTT; CDR3 protein: CASSDSSEVVATDTQYF; clone size: -; J gene: TRBJ2-3; D gene: -; V gene: TRBV10-1
CDR3 DNA: TGTGCCAGCCAGACAGGGATTACTGAAGCTTTCTTT; CDR3 protein: CASQTGITEAFF; clone size: -; J gene: TRBJ1-1; D gene: TRBD1; V gene: TRBV6-1
CDR3 DNA: TGCGCCAGCAGCTTGGGTGGCCTAGGGGCGCGGTATGGCTACACCTTC; CDR3 protein: CASSLGGLGARYGYTF; clone size: -; J gene: TRBJ1-2; D gene: -; V gene: TRBV5-1
CDR3 DNA: TGTGCCAGCAGTTTCGAGAGTACAGGGGAGCAGTACTTC; CDR3 protein: CASSFESTGEQYF; clone size: once; J gene: TRBJ2-7; D gene: -; V gene: TRBV13
CDR3 DNA: TGTGCCAGCAGCCCCGGCGGGGAGAACTACGAGCAGTACTTC; CDR3 protein: CASSPGGENYEQYF; clone size: -; J gene: TRBJ2-7; D gene: -; V gene: TRBV11-3
CDR3 DNA: TGTGCCAGCAGCCCGGGGACAGGTGAGCAGTTCTTC; CDR3 protein: CASSPGTGEQFF; clone size: -; J gene: TRBJ2-1; D gene: TRBD1; V gene: TRBV7-9
CDR3 DNA: TGTGCCAGCTCCACAGATACGCAGTATTTT; CDR3 protein: CASSTDTQYF; clone size: -; J gene: TRBJ2-3; D gene: -; V gene: TRBV6-1
CDR3 DNA: TGTGCCTGGAGTGCGGGAGTGTACTACGAGCAGTACTTC; CDR3 protein: CAWSAGVYYEQYF; clone size: -; J gene: TRBJ2-7; D gene: -; V gene: TRBV30
CDR3 DNA: TGCGCCAGCAGCCAAGTTTCGGGGACTCCCTACGAGCAGTACTTC; CDR3 protein: CASSQVSGTPYEQYF; clone size: -; J gene: TRBJ2-7; D gene: -; V gene: TRBV4-1
CDR3 DNA: TGTGCCAGTTCCCATTCAGATACGCAGTATTTT; CDR3 protein: CASSHSDTQYF; clone size: -; J gene: TRBJ2-3; D gene: -; V gene: TRBV28
CDR3 DNA: TGTGCCAGCAGGGGGGATATAGTGGACTCTTACAATGAGCAGTTCTTC; CDR3 protein: CASRGDIVDSYNEQFF; clone size: -; J gene: TRBJ2-1; D gene: -; V gene: TRBV2
CDR3 DNA: TGCGCCAGCAGCCAAGAATGGTCGGGGGAGGACTACGAGCAGTACTTC; CDR3 protein: CASSQEWSGEDYEQYF; clone size: -; J gene: TRBJ2-7; D gene: -; V gene: TRBV4-3
CDR3 DNA: TGTGCCAGCAGCTTACGTTCTAGCGGGAGTTATTACGAGCAGTACTTC; CDR3 protein: CASSLRSSGSYYEQYF; clone size: -; J gene: TRBJ2-7; D gene: TRBD2; V gene: TRBV7-9
CDR3 DNA: TGTGCCAGCAGTTACTCCTCGGGCTACACCTTC; CDR3 protein: CASSYSSGYTF; clone size: -; J gene: TRBJ1-2; D gene: -; V gene: TRBV6-6
CDR3 DNA: TGTGCCTGGAGTCCCGGCGGGGAGCTGTTTTTT; CDR3 protein: CAWSPGGELFF; clone size: -; J gene: TRBJ2-2; D gene: -; V gene: TRBV30
CDR3 DNA: TGTGCCAGCTCACCACCGGACAGGATTCTTTACTCTGGAAACACCATATATTTT; CDR3 protein: CASSPPDRILYSGNTIYF; clone size: -; J gene: TRBJ1-3; D gene: TRBD1; V gene: TRBV18
CDR3 DNA: TGTGCCAGCAGGGGGGACAGTTTTCTAGATACGCAGTATTTT; CDR3 protein: CASRGDSFLDTQYF; clone size: -; J gene: TRBJ2-3; D gene: TRBD1; V gene: TRBV6-5
CDR3 DNA: TGTGCCAGCAGCTCGACAGGGGGCGACCAGCCCCAGCATTTT; CDR3 protein: CASSSTGGDQPQHF; clone size: -; J gene: TRBJ1-5; D gene: TRBD1; V gene: TRBV7-4
CDR3 DNA: TGTGCCAGCAGCGCCCCCGACGAAACGAACACCGGGGAGCTGTTTTTT; CDR3 protein: CASSAPDETNTGELFF; clone size: -; J gene: TRBJ2-2; D gene: -; V gene: TRBV5-4
CDR3 DNA: TGCGCCAGCAGCCAAGATAACGAGGGAGCGGAGGCAGATACGCAGTATTTT; CDR3 protein: CASSQDNEGAEADTQYF; clone size: -; J gene: TRBJ2-3; D gene: -; V gene: TRBV4-3
CDR3 DNA: TGTGCCAGCAGCTTGGGACTAGCGAACTACAATGAGCAGTTCTTC; CDR3 protein: CASSLGLANYNEQFF; clone size: -; J gene: TRBJ2-1; D gene: TRBD2; V gene: TRBV7-9
CDR3 DNA: TGCAGCGTTGAAGCCAACTATGGCTACACCTTC; CDR3 protein: CSVEANYGYTF; clone size: -; J gene: TRBJ1-2; D gene: -; V gene: TRBV29-1
CDR3 DNA: TGTGCCAGCAGTTCTTTGGGGACTAATGAAAAACTGTTTTTT; CDR3 protein: CASSSLGTNEKLFF; clone size: -; J gene: TRBJ1-4; D gene: -; V gene: TRBV28
CDR3 DNA: TGTGCCAGCAGCTCCGTGGACCAGTCCTACAATGAGCAGTTCTTC; CDR3 protein: CASSSVDQSYNEQFF; clone size: -; J gene: TRBJ2-1; D gene: -; V gene: TRBV13
CDR3 DNA: TGTGCCAGCAGCCCCAGGACGGTGGGCACTGAAGCTTTCTTT; CDR3 protein: CASSPRTVGTEAFF; clone size: -; J gene: TRBJ1-1; D gene: -; V gene: TRBV11-2
CDR3 DNA: TGTGCCAGCAGTGAGTTGAGAAGCTCCTACGAGCAGTACTTC; CDR3 protein: CASSELRSSYEQYF; clone size: -; J gene: TRBJ2-7; D gene: -; V gene: TRBV6-1
CDR3 DNA: TGTGCCAGCAGCCCTAGGACTAACTACGAGCAGTACTTC; CDR3 protein: CASSPRTNYEQYF; clone size: -; J gene: TRBJ2-7; D gene: -; V gene: TRBV13
CDR3 DNA: TGTGCCAGCTCACCAGCGGGACAGATCAGCACAGATACGCAGTATTTT; CDR3 protein: CASSPAGQISTDTQYF; clone size: -; J gene: TRBJ2-3; D gene: -; V gene: TRBV18
CDR3 DNA: TGTGCCAGCAGCACCGGGCCCTACGTCCAAGAGACCCAGTACTTC; CDR3 protein: CASSTGPYVQETQYF; clone size: -; J gene: TRBJ2-5; D gene: -; V gene: TRBV5-6
CDR3 DNA: TGTGCCAGCAGCCAAGAAATCGGAGGGGCCACAGATACGCAGTATTTT; CDR3 protein: CASSQEIGGATDTQYF; clone size: -; J gene: TRBJ2-3; D gene: -; V gene: TRBV14
CDR3 DNA: TGTGCCAGCAGCTATCCGACAGGGATCAATGAGCAGTTCTTC; CDR3 protein: CASSYPTGINEQFF; clone size: -; J gene: TRBJ2-1; D gene: TRBD1; V gene: TRBV7-2
CDR3 DNA: TGTGCCAGCTACCTACAGGGGGCCGACTACGAGCAGTACTTC; CDR3 protein: CASYLQGADYEQYF; clone size: -; J gene: TRBJ2-7; D gene: TRBD1; V gene: TRBV13
CDR3 DNA: TGTGCCAGCAGCCCAAGACAGGGGGCGAAAGTCTATGGCTACACCTTC; CDR3 protein: CASSPRQGAKVYGYTF; clone size: -; J gene: TRBJ1-2; D gene: TRBD1; V gene: TRBV11-2
CDR3 DNA: TGTGCCATCTTACCGCTCCAGGGGGCTGGAGAGACCCAGTACTTC; CDR3 protein: CAILPLQGAGETQYF; clone size: -; J gene: TRBJ2-5; D gene: TRBD1; V gene: TRBV2
CDR3 DNA: TGTGCCAGCAGCGGAGACAGCTACGAGCAGTACTTC; CDR3 protein: CASSGDSYEQYF; clone size: -; J gene: TRBJ2-7; D gene: -; V gene: TRBV9
CDR3 DNA: TGTGCCAGCAGTTTGGACCCCTACAATGAGCAGTTCTTC; CDR3 protein: CASSLDPYNEQFF; clone size: -; J gene: TRBJ2-1; D gene: -; V gene: TRBV28
CDR3 DNA: TGTGCCAGTAGTTCCGGGACGGTTAGCAATCAGCCCCAGCATTTT; CDR3 protein: CASSSGTVSNQPQHF; clone size: -; J gene: TRBJ1-5; D gene: -; V gene: TRBV19
CDR3 DNA: TGTGCCACCAGCAGAGACCGCAACCTAGGGGTTGGGGCTTTCTTT; CDR3 protein: CATSRDRNLGVGAFF; clone size: -; J gene: TRBJ1-1; D gene: -; V gene: TRBV15
CDR3 DNA: TGCAGCGTTGAAGGGCAGGGACCCTACGAGCAGTACTTC; CDR3 protein: CSVEGQGPYEQYF; clone size: -; J gene: TRBJ2-7; D gene: -; V gene: TRBV29-1
CDR3 DNA: TGCGCCAGCAGCCAAACGGCGCATCAAGTCCAACTAGGGGAAAACATTCAGTACTTC; CDR3 protein: CASSQTAHQVQLGENIQYF; clone size: -; J gene: TRBJ2-4; D gene: -; V gene: TRBV4-3
CDR3 DNA: TGTGCCAGCAGTTTGTGGCCGGGGAGGGATGGCTACACCTTC; CDR3 protein: CASSLWPGRDGYTF; clone size: few; J gene: TRBJ1-2; D gene: -; V gene: TRBV27
CDR3 DNA: TGTGCCAGCAGTTTATTCACGGGGGAGAACACCGGGGAGCTGTTTTTT; CDR3 protein: CASSLFTGENTGELFF; clone size: -; J gene: TRBJ2-2; D gene: -; V gene: TRBV28
CDR3 DNA: TGTGCCAGCAGCTTAGTGGGAGCACCCTACGAGCAGTACTTC; CDR3 protein: CASSLVGAPYEQYF; clone size: -; J gene: TRBJ2-7; D gene: -; V gene: TRBV7-9